This T cell receptor beta chain was documented in a study of T cells in narcolepsy. At the level of the study: Enrolled donors included narcolepsy type 1 or type 2 patients and healthy controls. Study-wide points: Autoreactive clonotypes reportedly recurred in blood of same and different patients, not controls. HCRT-specific and TRIB2-specific autoreactive clonotypes appeared among same-patient CSF and blood CD4+ clonotypes.

The protocol was immunoSEQ multiplex PCR, while the TCRdb copy is restricted to in-frame clones and leaves out a portion. Among approximately 31,000 clones listed, around 80% were seen once. Per germline, CDR1 SQVTM and CDR2 ANQGSEA. The CDR3 is 15 residues long. V lost 6 bases, J lost 2 bases, and 16 bases lay in between. About this clone: What it recognizes is unknown.

The gene calls are TRBV29-1 and TRBJ2-2, with D possibly matching TRBD2 (6 bases). The origin of this receptor is a human donor with narcolepsy. Sequencing was carried out using CD45RA- memory CD4+ T cells from PBMCs. The CDR3 reads CSVSAGSANTGELFF. The CDR3 nucleotides are TGCAGCGTGAGTGCCGGGAGTGCAAACACCGGGGAGCTGTTTTTT.